This is a list of T cell receptor beta chains from one sample in a study of blood T cell repertoires in COVID-19. Sequencing used immunoSEQ multiplex PCR; TCRdb keeps in-frame clones, though not all of them. Among 130,000 or so clones listed, around 89% were seen once. The sample taken for sequencing was peripheral blood. Every receptor here comes from a human donor in a cohort sampled during active COVID-19. CDR3s leave out the opening cysteine and the closing phenylalanine or tryptophan.

>TRBJ2-7|TRBV2
ASSARGDRTYEQY
>TRBJ2-2|TRBV9
ASSADRNTGELF
>TRBJ2-3|TRBV20-1
SATGGDTQY
>TRBJ1-4|TRBV6-5
ASRTGQRNEKLF
>TRBJ2-2|TRBV27
ASSPLEGRAGELF
>TRBJ2-6|TRBV27
ASSFRAGANVLT
>TRBJ2-5|TRBV29-1
SAWDRGETQY
>TRBJ2-3|TRBV13
ASSSSIADRQY
>TRBJ1-2|TRBV6-5
ASLLRDRGFDGYT
>TRBJ1-6|TRBV30
AWNLRNSGSPLH
>TRBJ1-1|TRBV11-2
ASSFGSRGTEAF
>TRBJ1-5|TRBV5-8
ASSLRTGQQPQH
>TRBJ1-5|TRBV6-9
ATARSGRESNQPQH
>TRBJ1-3|TRBV3-1/TRBV3-2
ASSNQGALRNTIY
>TRBJ1-2|TRBV29-1
SAGGQGGNGYT
>TRBJ2-1|TRBV18
ASSPLGQEQF
>TRBJ2-3|TRBV5-4
ASSPGLAGGHSISTDTQY
>TRBJ1-2|TRBV5-1
ASSGDIENYGYT
>TRBJ2-7|TRBV6-6
ASSDLQDGKTYEQY
>TRBJ2-7|TRBV7-2
ASTWGVDEQY
>TRBJ2-2|TRBV2
ASSEESLSRGELF
>TRBJ2-7|TRBV9
ASSVGWTSYNEQY
>TRBJ1-1|TRBV5-6
ASSLGPENTEAF
>TRBJ1-5|TRBV19
ASSPREGYSNQPQH
>TRBJ2-2|TRBV7-9
ASSFGQLQTGELF
>TRBJ2-7|TRBV10-3
AISEEGTARYEQY
>TRBJ2-7|TRBV4-1
ASSLGGTSPTYEQY
>TRBJ2-2|TRBV19
ASTGQNTGELF
>TRBJ1-2|TRBV7-9
ASSLDGGDVGPNYGYT